This T cell receptor (beta chain) originates from a study of blood T cell repertoires in COVID-19. TCRdb keeps only in-frame clones here, not all; method: immunoSEQ multiplex PCR. This sample carries some 83,000 clones, about 82% of them seen once, and the ten largest clones take around 7.8%. J was trimmed by 8 bases and V by 1 base; bases with no gene match: 10. The CDR3 extends over 15 amino acids. CDR1 is MNHEY, CDR2 SVGAGI, per germline. The sequencing sample was made of peripheral blood. This TCR was recovered from a man aged 45-65 years with active COVID-19. This rearrangement joins TRBV6-5 to TRBJ1-2, with 7 bases aligning to TRBD1. The CDR3 DNA sequence: TGTGCCAGCAGTTACTTGATGACAGGGAGTAAGGGCTACACCTTC. Protein sequence: CASSYLMTGSKGYTF.